Detailed here is one T cell receptor (beta chain). The antigen remains undetermined. Treatment in this sample: about 20 received Ad26.COV2.S at low or high dose, single or two shots; several received placebo; per-sample allocation not given. The investigators took samples on day 63 after the first vaccine or placebo injection. Profiling relied on immunoSEQ multiplex PCR, and the TCRdb table lists in-frame clones only, not all of them. The sample yields roughly 700,000 clones, about 90% seen once. This sample is drawn from a study of Ad26.COV2.S vaccination and SARS-CoV-2 variants. Overall study context: Administration of Ad26.COV2.S was intramuscular, either once or twice 56 days apart. Study-wide findings and caveats: Vaccine and placebo groups showed comparable non-spike TCR breadth. Vaccine recipients posted higher spike-specific TCR breadth than their placebo counterparts. Possibly, TCR breadth and depth analyses underestimated total T cell responses.

V was pared by 3 bases and J by 0 bases, with 4 bases of the junction left unmatched. CDR1 is KGHSH and CDR2 is LQKENI in the germline V gene. This CDR3 is built from 16 residues. V is TRBV18 and J is TRBJ1-3; TRBD1 matches 8 bases. The receptor was isolated from a person between 18 and 60 years old who received the Ad26.COV2.S COVID-19 vaccine or a placebo. Here the sequenced sample was peripheral blood, taken in a trial of Ad26.COV2.S vaccine versus placebo. CDR3 amino acids: CASSPPRGLSGNTIYF. CDR3 coding DNA: TGTGCCAGCTCACCCCCCAGGGGGCTCTCTGGAAACACCATATATTTT.